This T cell receptor beta chain was observed in a study of CD8 T cells in Susac syndrome. CD8+ and CD4+ T cells taken from blood had their TCR beta sequenced. Germline loops: CDR1 SGHTA, CDR2 FQGNSA. The CDR3 totals 14 residues. Deletions cut 6 bases from V and 7 bases from J, with 18 bases between. Reverse transcription of roughly 0.45 to 1 ug RNA used random hexamers. Amplification of TCR beta CDR3 spanned 54 Vbeta and 13 Jbeta via immunoSEQ multiplex PCR. One entry per CDR3 protein, called by TCRdb with MiXCR from the immunoSEQ multiplex PCR reads. The profile shows 95,000 to 150,000 distinct CDR3 sequences, nearly 96% of them singletons.

The chain has TRBV7-2 and TRBJ1-1; no reliable D call. The sequence derives from a human donor with Susac syndrome. Material: CD4+ T cells from PBMCs. The CDR3 sequence is CASRPSRADLEAFF. CDR3 nucleotides: TGTGCCAGCAGACCATCACGGGCAGACCTTGAAGCTTTCTTT.